These 27 T cell receptor beta chains came from one sample sequenced in a study of blood T cell repertoires in COVID-19. Profiling relied on immunoSEQ multiplex PCR, and the TCRdb table lists in-frame clones only, not all of them. The table records tens of thousands of clones, approximately 80% of them present only once. What was sequenced was peripheral blood. The receptors were gathered from an older woman with acute or convalescent COVID-19.

This chain uses TRBV7-9 with TRBJ1-2; D possibly corresponds to TRBD1 (5 bases). Trimming took 3 bases from V and 4 from J, leaving 9 bases between them. The CDR3 runs to 13 residues. The germline V gene encodes CDR1 SEHNR and CDR2 FQNEAQ (reference sequence). The CDR3 sequence: CASSFAGGYGYTF. The CDR3 coding sequence is TGTGCCAGCAGCTTTGCGGGGGGCTATGGCTACACCTTC.

The V call is TRBV4-1, the J call TRBJ1-2, with 8 positions matching TRBD1. J lost 8 bases, V lost 5 bases, and 16 bases had no gene match. The CDR3 has 16 residues. The germline CDR1 and CDR2 sequences are MGHRA and YSYEKL. The chain's CDR3 is CASSRPLGQGYSGYTF. CDR3 DNA sequence: TGCGCCAGCAGCAGACCCTTAGGACAGGGATACTCCGGCTACACCTTC.

The rearrangement links TRBV3-1 (or the pseudogene TRBV3-2) to TRBJ1-3; D not resolved. This CDR3 has 16 amino acids. Per germline, CDR1 LGHDT and CDR2 YNNKEL (reference sequence). V lost 3 bases, J lost 0 bases, and 12 bases lay in between. DNA for the CDR3: TGTGCCAGCAGCCACCGGACGGGAATCTCTGGAAACACCATATATTTT. This gives the protein CASSHRTGISGNTIYF.

This clone showed up just a few times. The chain combines TRBV19 with TRBJ1-2, with 7 bases lining up with TRBD1. Germline V gives CDR1 LNHDA, CDR2 SQIVND (reference sequence). The V gene end was trimmed by 7 bases and the J gene end by 8 bases; junction bases not matched to a gene: 7. The CDR3 has 12 residues. Written as DNA, the CDR3 is TGTGCCAGTACGACAGGGTCTAGCGGCTACACCTTC. It yields the protein CASTTGSSGYTF.

The chain is built from TRBV3-1 (or the pseudogene TRBV3-2) and TRBJ1-1; 10 nucleotides align to TRBD1. The CDR3 has 13 amino acids. Germline V CDR1 and CDR2: LGHDT, YNNKEL (reference sequence). The V gene end was trimmed by 5 bases and the J gene end by 10 bases; junction bases not matched to a gene: 7. The CDR3 DNA sequence: TGTGCCAGCAGCAAGGGGACAGGGGTTTCAGCTTTCTTT. It yields the protein CASSKGTGVSAFF.

This chain links TRBV6-5 with TRBJ1-1; D is perhaps TRBD1 (5 bases). Germline-derived CDR1 and CDR2 are MNHEY and SVGAGI. This CDR3 region has 15 residues. Trimming left V 6 bases short and J 1 base short, with 15 bases between. The CDR3 sequence: CASSLTPGGNTEAFF. CDR3 DNA sequence: TGTGCCAGCAGCCTTACTCCCGGGGGGAACACTGAAGCTTTCTTT.

Of note for this clone: The identical CDR3 is also encoded by other nucleotide sequences in the sample. This chain uses TRBV5-4 with TRBJ2-7, with TRBD2 matching over 7 bases. V was clipped by 4 bases and J by 3 bases; unmatched bases: 7. Germline lookup yields CDR1 SGHNT and CDR2 YYREEE (reference sequence). The CDR3 is made up of 14 amino acids. The CDR3 protein is CASSPGTGGYEQYF. The DNA for the CDR3 is TGTGCCAGCAGCCCGGGGACGGGGGGCTACGAGCAGTACTTC.

The chain links TRBV24-1 to TRBJ1-2; TRBD1 might be the D (6 bases). Germline lookup yields CDR1 KGHDR and CDR2 SFDVKD. V lost 2 bases to trimming and J lost 4 bases, with 13 bases between them. The CDR3 loop spans 15 amino acids. In nucleotides, the CDR3 is TGTGCCACCAGTGATTCTGGGACAAGTAGCTATGGCTACACCTTC. It translates to CATSDSGTSSYGYTF.

This clone was picked up a small number of times. The rearrangement links TRBV5-4 to TRBJ1-6, with unresolved D. There are 13 residues in the CDR3. V was shortened by 4 bases and J by 10 bases, with 12 bases between the two germline ends. CDR1 and CDR2 (germline): SGHNT, YYREEE (reference sequence). The CDR3 nucleotides are TGTGCCAGCAGCCTTACTACCGGCTCACCCCTCCACTTT. As protein: CASSLTTGSPLHF.

V usage is TRBV6-5 and J usage is TRBJ2-1, with 7 bases fitting TRBD1. Germline V lookup: CDR1 MNHEY, CDR2 SVGAGI. This CDR3 is 14 amino acids long. V was pared by 6 bases and J by 5 bases, with 7 bases of the junction left unmatched. CDR3 sequence (DNA): TGTGCCAGCAGCGTCGGGACAGTCAACAATGAGCAGTTCTTC. It translates to CASSVGTVNNEQFF.

This clone came up a few times. The CDR3 spells CASSSGQGAGNTIYF. For the CDR3, the DNA is TGTGCCAGCAGCTCCGGACAGGGGGCTGGAAACACCATATATTTT. V is TRBV7-2 and J is TRBJ1-3; TRBD1 matches at 10 bases. The CDR3 has 15 amino acids. The V gene end was trimmed by 4 bases and the J gene end by 2 bases; junction bases not matched to a gene: 2. The germline CDR1 and CDR2 sequences are SGHTA and FQGNSA.

This chain uses TRBV9 with TRBJ2-2; D might be TRBD2 (5 bases). CDR1 and CDR2 (germline): SGDLS, YYNGEE. Between the trimmed V and J ends, which lost 3 bases and 4 bases, there was a span of 10 bases. CDR3 size: 14 residues. This chain's CDR3 is CASSGEGSTGELFF. The CDR3 DNA reads as TGTGCCAGCAGCGGGGAAGGGAGCACCGGGGAGCTGTTTTTT. Looking up the rest from reference TRBV9 and TRBJ2-2 gives the full variable domain: DSGVTQTPKHLITATGQRVTLRCSPRSGDLSVYWYQQSLDQGLQFLIQYYNGEERAKGNILERFSAQQFPDLHSELNLSSLELGDSALYFCASSGEGSTGELFFGEGSRLTVL.

V usage is TRBV4-2 and J usage is TRBJ2-5; 7 positions agree with TRBD2. The CDR3 spans 17 residues. With 1 base clipped from V and 2 bases from J, the junction kept 10 bases outside the gene matches. Germline CDR1 reads LGHNA; CDR2 reads YNFKEQ. Here the CDR3 reads CASSQGLASPPQETQYF. For the CDR3, the DNA is TGTGCCAGCAGCCAAGGACTAGCTTCCCCCCCACAAGAGACCCAGTACTTC.

Concerning this clone itself: No DNA is shown, since the ends of the CDR3 on it are uncertain; the CDR3 is the one TCRdb lists. V usage is TRBV4-1 and J usage is TRBJ2-2; the table names TRBD2, a call not compared with the DNA. From its first to its last residue, the CDR3 has 14 amino acids. Germline V lookup: CDR1 MGHRA, CDR2 YSYEKL. The CDR3: CASSQDFGAGELFF.

The rearrangement uses TRBV6-5 and TRBJ1-5; D possibly corresponds to TRBD1 (6 bases). The germline V gene has CDR1 MNHEY and CDR2 SVGAGI. V lost 6 bases, J lost 0 bases, and 12 bases lay in between. There are 15 residues in the CDR3. The CDR3 reads CASSETGSSNQPQHF. The CDR3 nucleotides read TGTGCCAGCAGCGAGACAGGAAGTAGCAATCAGCCCCAGCATTTT.

The chain uses TRBV3-1 (or the pseudogene TRBV3-2) and TRBJ2-1; 8 positions match TRBD2. Germline assignment: CDR1 LGHDT and CDR2 YNNKEL (reference sequence). The CDR3 covers 19 residues. J lost 6 bases, V lost 0 bases, and 16 bases had no gene match. The CDR3: CASSQDGGIERGRLNEQFF. The DNA of the CDR3 is TGTGCCAGCAGCCAAGATGGGGGAATTGAGCGGGGGAGACTCAATGAGCAGTTCTTC.

CDR3: CASSQAGVRYGYTF. CDR3 nucleotides: TGCGCCAGCAGCCAAGCAGGGGTCAGGTATGGCTACACCTTC. The chain combines TRBV4-1 with TRBJ1-2; D perhaps matches TRBD1 (6 bases). Germline CDR1 MGHRA, CDR2 YSYEKL. Trimming cost V 1 base and J 5 bases, with 11 bases left between them. The CDR3 contains 14 residues.

The chain couples TRBV10-1 to TRBJ2-1; 8 bases line up with TRBD2. With V trimmed by 5 bases and J by 6 bases, 12 bases remained unmatched. Germline V gives CDR1 WNHNN, CDR2 SYGVQD (reference sequence). The CDR3 covers 16 residues. CDR3 bases: TGCGCCAGCAGTTGGGACTTACCAGCGGGGGCCAATGAGCAGTTCTTC. As protein: CASSWDLPAGANEQFF.

The chain links TRBV11-3 to TRBJ1-2; 8 bases agree with TRBD1. This CDR3 has 14 residues. From germline, CDR1 is SGHNT and CDR2 YENEEA. V was pared by 1 base and J by 6 bases, with 4 bases of the junction left unmatched. CDR3 nucleotides: TGTGCCAGCAGCTTAGCGGCAGGGGGCGATGGCTACACCTTC. Protein sequence: CASSLAAGGDGYTF.

The chain combines TRBV20-1 with TRBJ1-2, with TRBD1 as a possible D gene (6 bases). V lost 3 bases, J lost 6 bases, and 20 bases lay in between. Germline V gene data show CDR1 as DFQATT and CDR2 as SNEGSKA (reference sequence). The CDR3 runs 15 residues. CDR3 DNA: TGCAGTGCTAGTCTTCGGCCGCAGGGGATACATGGCTACACCTTC. It codes for CSASLRPQGIHGYTF.

This clone was detected a few times. V and J are TRBV13 and TRBJ2-7; no clear D gene. In germline, CDR1 is PRHDT, CDR2 FYEKMQ (reference sequence). V gave up 4 bases and J gave up 2 bases, with 3 bases separating them. There are 11 residues in the CDR3. Here the CDR3 DNA reads TGTGCCAGCAGCTCCGCCTACGAGCAGTACTTC. This gives the protein CASSSAYEQYF.

V usage is TRBV7-8 and J usage is TRBJ2-2; 12 bases match TRBD2. Germline-derived CDR1 and CDR2 are SGHVS and FQNEAQ. The CDR3 loop spans 16 amino acids. Trimming took 2 bases from V and 6 from J; bases not matched to a gene: 4. CDR3 residues: CASSLSLAGGPGELFF. In DNA, the CDR3 is TGTGCCAGCAGCTTATCACTAGCGGGGGGACCCGGGGAGCTGTTTTTT.

The gene calls are TRBV7-9 and TRBJ1-6, with a possible D match to TRBD1 (5 bases). V lost 5 bases and J 8 bases, leaving 16 bases between the germline ends. Germline CDR1 reads SEHNR; CDR2 reads FQNEAQ (reference sequence). The CDR3 consists of 15 residues. The CDR3 sequence is CASSPLQVSDSPLHF. DNA of the CDR3: TGTGCCAGCAGCCCTCTACAGGTTTCGGATTCACCCCTCCACTTT.

The V gene is TRBV11-2, the J gene TRBJ1-1; no reliable D call. V was shortened by 1 base and J by 1 base, with 4 bases between the two germline ends. The CDR3 consists of 13 residues. Germline lookup yields CDR1 SGHAT and CDR2 FQNNGV. CDR3 sequence reads: CASSLVQNTEAFF. CDR3 bases: TGTGCCAGCAGCTTAGTACAGAACACTGAAGCTTTCTTT.

This clone showed up just once. The chain couples TRBV7-9 to TRBJ2-3, with 8 bases lining up with TRBD2. CDR3 length: 16 amino acids. CDR1 is SEHNR and CDR2 is FQNEAQ in the germline V gene (reference sequence). The junction had 6 bases not matched to a gene; V was cut back by 2 bases and J by 2 bases. The CDR3 DNA sequence: TGTGCCAGCAGCTTATCGGCACTAGCGGCCACAGATACGCAGTATTTT. Translation gives CASSLSALAATDTQYF.

This chain links TRBV7-9 with TRBJ2-2; D remains ambiguous. Trimming took 4 bases from V and 4 from J, leaving 7 bases between them. Germline V gene data show CDR1 as SEHNR and CDR2 as FQNEAQ (reference sequence). The CDR3 is 13 residues long. The DNA for the CDR3 is TGTGCCAGCAGCTCGAAGAGCACCGGGGAGCTGTTTTTT. Its translation: CASSSKSTGELFF.

The J gene is TRBJ1-2, the V gene TRBV24-1, with D tentatively TRBD1 (5 bases). CDR1 and CDR2 (germline): KGHDR, SFDVKD. V shed 3 bases and J shed 8 bases, with 12 bases lying between them. The CDR3 extends over 13 amino acids. The CDR3 protein is CATSDIDSRGYTF. CDR3 bases: TGTGCCACCAGTGATATCGACAGTAGAGGCTACACCTTC.